This T cell receptor beta chain was sequenced during a study of cytomegalovirus exposure and HLA in healthy donors. General study points: About 180 TCR beta chains were listed as cytomegalovirus-associated. The classifier reportedly diagnosed cytomegalovirus status with high specificity and sensitivity.

Profiling relied on immunoSEQ multiplex PCR, and the TCRdb table lists in-frame clones only, not all of them. The top ten hold approximately 1.1% of the sample, which has more than 250,000 clones, 75% to 90% seen once. The donors formed part of the roughly 120-subject validation cohort, distinct from the roughly 630-subject first cohort. With regard to this clone: The antigen remains unidentified.

There are 14 residues in the CDR3. The germline V gene has CDR1 MNHNS and CDR2 SASEGT. The V end lost 5 bases, the J end lost 4 bases, and 11 bases lay between the germline ends. The receptor's source is a woman under 40 in good health and CMV-seropositive. Sequences were obtained from PBMCs. The rearrangement uses TRBV6-1 and TRBJ1-4; a possible D gene is TRBD1 (5 bases). The chain's CDR3 is CASSSRDSNEKLFF. CDR3 nucleotides: TGTGCCAGCAGTTCCCGCGACAGTAATGAAAAACTGTTTTTT.